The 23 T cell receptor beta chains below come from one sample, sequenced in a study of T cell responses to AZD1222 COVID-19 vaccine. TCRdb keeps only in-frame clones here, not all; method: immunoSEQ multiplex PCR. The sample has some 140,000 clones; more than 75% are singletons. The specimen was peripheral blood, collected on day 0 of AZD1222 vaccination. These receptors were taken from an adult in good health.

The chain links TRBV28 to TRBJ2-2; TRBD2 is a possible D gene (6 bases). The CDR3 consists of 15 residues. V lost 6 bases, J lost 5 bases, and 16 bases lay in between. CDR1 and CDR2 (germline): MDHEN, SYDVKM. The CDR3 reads CASSRRRVGTGELFF. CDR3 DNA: TGTGCCAGCAGCCGCCGGAGGGTAGGAACCGGGGAGCTGTTTTTT.

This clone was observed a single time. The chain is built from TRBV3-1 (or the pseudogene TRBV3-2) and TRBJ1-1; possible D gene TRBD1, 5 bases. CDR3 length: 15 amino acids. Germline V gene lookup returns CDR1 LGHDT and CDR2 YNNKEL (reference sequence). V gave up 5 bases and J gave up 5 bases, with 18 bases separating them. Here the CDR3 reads CASSKYPGTGTEAFF. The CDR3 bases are TGTGCCAGCAGCAAATACCCTGGGACGGGGACTGAAGCTTTCTTT.

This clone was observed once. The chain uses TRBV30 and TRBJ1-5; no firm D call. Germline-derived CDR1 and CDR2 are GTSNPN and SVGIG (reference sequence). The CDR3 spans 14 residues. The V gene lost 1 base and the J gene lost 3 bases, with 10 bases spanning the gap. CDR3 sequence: CAWSEMTFNQPQHF. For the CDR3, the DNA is TGTGCCTGGAGTGAGATGACCTTCAATCAGCCCCAGCATTTT.

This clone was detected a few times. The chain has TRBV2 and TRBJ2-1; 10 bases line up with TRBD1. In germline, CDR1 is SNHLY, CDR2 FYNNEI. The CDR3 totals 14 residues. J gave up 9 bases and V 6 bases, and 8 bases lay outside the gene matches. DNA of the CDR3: TGTGCCAGCAGCTACCGGGACAGGGGAACTGAGCAGTTCTTC. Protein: CASSYRDRGTEQFF.

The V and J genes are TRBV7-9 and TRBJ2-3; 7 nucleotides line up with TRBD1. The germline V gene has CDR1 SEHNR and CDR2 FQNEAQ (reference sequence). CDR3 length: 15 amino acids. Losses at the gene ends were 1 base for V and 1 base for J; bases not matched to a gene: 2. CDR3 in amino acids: CASSLDRGGTDTQYF. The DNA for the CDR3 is TGTGCCAGCAGCTTAGACAGGGGAGGCACAGATACGCAGTATTTT.

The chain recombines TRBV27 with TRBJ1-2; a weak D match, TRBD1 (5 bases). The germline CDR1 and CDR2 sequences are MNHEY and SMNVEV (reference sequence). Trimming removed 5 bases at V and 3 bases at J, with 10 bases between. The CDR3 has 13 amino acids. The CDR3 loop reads CASSPDSDYGYTF. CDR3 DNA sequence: TGTGCCAGCAGTCCCGACAGTGACTATGGCTACACCTTC.

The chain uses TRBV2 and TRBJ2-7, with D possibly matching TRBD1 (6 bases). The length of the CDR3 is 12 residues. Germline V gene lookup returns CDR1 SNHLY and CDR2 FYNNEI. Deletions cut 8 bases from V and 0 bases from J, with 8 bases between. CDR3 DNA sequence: TGTGCCAGCCACAGGGACTCCTACGAGCAGTACTTC. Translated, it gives CASHRDSYEQYF.

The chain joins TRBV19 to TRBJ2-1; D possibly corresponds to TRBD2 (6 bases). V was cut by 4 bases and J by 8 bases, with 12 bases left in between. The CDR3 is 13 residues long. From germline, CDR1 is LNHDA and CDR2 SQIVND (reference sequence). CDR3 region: CASSSGATDEQFF. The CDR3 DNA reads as TGTGCCAGTAGTAGCGGGGCTACCGATGAGCAGTTCTTC.

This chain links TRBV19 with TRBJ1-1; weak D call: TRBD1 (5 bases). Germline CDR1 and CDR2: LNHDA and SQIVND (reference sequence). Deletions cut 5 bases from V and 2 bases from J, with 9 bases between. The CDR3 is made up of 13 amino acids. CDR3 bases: TGTGCCAGTAGTGCAGGGCGAAACACTGAAGCTTTCTTT. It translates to CASSAGRNTEAFF.

The CDR3 bases are TGTGCCAGCAGCCAAGCTCCAGGGACTAGCGGGGGCCTCTTGGATACGCAGTATTTT. This codes for CASSQAPGTSGGLLDTQYF. The rearrangement uses TRBV3-1 (or the pseudogene TRBV3-2) and TRBJ2-3; 14 bases line up with TRBD2. The CDR3 is 19 residues long. CDR1 and CDR2 (germline): LGHDT, YNNKEL (reference sequence). Unmatched junction bases numbered 12, after V lost 1 base and J lost 6 bases.

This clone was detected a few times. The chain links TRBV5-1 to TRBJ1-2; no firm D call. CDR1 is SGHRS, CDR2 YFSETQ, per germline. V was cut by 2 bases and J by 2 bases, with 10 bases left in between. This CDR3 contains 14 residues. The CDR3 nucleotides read TGCGCCAGCAGCTTCGGCGGAATCAACTATGGCTACACCTTC. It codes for CASSFGGINYGYTF.

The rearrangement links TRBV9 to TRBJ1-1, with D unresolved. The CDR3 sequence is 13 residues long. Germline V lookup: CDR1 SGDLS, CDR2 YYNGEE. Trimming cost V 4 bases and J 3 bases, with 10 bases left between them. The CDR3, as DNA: TGTGCCAGCAGCCCTCGGATGCACACTGAAGCTTTCTTT. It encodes CASSPRMHTEAFF.

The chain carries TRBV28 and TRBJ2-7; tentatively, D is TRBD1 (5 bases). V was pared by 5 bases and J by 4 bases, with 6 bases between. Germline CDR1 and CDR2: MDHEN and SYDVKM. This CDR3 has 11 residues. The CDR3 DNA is TGTGCCAGCAGTCCAGGGTACGAGCAGTACTTC. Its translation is CASSPGYEQYF.

The CDR3 DNA reads as TGTGCCAGCAGTCAGGACAGGGATCGGGATACGCAGTATTTT. Translating gives CASSQDRDRDTQYF. The V gene is TRBV27, the J gene TRBJ2-3; 8 bases fit TRBD1. Unmatched junction bases numbered 7, after V lost 5 bases and J lost 6 bases. The CDR3 sequence is 14 residues long. Per germline, CDR1 MNHEY and CDR2 SMNVEV (reference sequence).

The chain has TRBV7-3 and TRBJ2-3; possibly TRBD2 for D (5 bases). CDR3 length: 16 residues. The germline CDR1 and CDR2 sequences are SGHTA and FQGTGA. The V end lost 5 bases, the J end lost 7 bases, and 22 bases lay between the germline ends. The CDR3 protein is CASSPSRGPGLNTQYF. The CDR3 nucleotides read TGTGCCAGCAGCCCGTCGCGCGGGCCGGGCCTAAATACGCAGTATTTT.

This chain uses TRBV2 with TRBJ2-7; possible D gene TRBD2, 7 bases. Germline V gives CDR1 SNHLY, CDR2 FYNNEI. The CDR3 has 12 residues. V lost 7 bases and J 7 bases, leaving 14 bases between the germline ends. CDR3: CASKGGWLEQYF. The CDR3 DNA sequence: TGTGCCAGCAAGGGGGGGTGGTTGGAGCAGTACTTC. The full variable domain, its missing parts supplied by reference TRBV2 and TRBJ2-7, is EPEVTQTPSHQVTQMGQEVILRCVPISNHLYFYWYRQILGQKVEFLVSFYNNEISEKSEIFDDQFSVERPDGSNFTLKIRSTKLEDSAMYFCASKGGWLEQYFGPGTRLTVT.

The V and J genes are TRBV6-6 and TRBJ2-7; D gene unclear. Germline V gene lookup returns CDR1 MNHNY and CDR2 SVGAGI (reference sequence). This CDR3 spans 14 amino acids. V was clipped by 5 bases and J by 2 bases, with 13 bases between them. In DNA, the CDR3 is TGTGCCAGCAGTAACCGTGGAGAGGCCTACGAGCAGTACTTC. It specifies CASSNRGEAYEQYF.

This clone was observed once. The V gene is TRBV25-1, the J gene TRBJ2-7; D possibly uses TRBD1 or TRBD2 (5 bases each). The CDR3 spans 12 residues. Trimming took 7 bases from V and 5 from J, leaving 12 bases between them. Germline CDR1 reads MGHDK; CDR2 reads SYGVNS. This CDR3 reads CASTGALDEQYF. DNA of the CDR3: TGTGCCAGCACCGGGGCCCTGGACGAGCAGTACTTC.

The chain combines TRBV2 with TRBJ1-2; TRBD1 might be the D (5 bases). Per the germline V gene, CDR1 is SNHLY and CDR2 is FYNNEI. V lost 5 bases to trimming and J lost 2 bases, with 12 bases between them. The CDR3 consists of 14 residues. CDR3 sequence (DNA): TGTGCCAGCAGTCCGGGATGGGGGAACTATGGCTACACCTTC. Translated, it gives CASSPGWGNYGYTF.

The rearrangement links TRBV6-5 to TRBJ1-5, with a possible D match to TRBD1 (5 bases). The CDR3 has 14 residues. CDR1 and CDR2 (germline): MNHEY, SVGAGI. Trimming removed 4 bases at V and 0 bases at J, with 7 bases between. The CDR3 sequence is CASSLGGSNQPQHF. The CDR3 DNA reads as TGTGCCAGCAGTTTGGGGGGTAGCAATCAGCCCCAGCATTTT.

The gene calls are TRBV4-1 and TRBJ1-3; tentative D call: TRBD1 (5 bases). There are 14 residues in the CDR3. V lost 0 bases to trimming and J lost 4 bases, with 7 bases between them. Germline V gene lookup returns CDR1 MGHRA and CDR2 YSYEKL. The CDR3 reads CASSQDRVGNTIYF. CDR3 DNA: TGCGCCAGCAGCCAAGACAGGGTGGGAAACACCATATATTTT.

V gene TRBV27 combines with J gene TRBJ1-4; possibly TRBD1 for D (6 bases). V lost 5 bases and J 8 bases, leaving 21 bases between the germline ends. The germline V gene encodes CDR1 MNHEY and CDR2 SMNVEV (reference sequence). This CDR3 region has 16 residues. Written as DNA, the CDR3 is TGTGCCAGCAGTGTCGCCACGGGACATTTCGGCGAAAAACTGTTTTTT. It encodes CASSVATGHFGEKLFF.

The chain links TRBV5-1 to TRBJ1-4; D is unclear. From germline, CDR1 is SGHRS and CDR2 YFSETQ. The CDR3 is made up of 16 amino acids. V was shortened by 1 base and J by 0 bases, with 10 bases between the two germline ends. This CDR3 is CASSLYEGTTNEKLFF. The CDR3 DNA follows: TGCGCCAGCAGCTTGTACGAAGGGACAACTAATGAAAAACTGTTTTTT.